This TCR beta chain was profiled in a study of blood T cell repertoires in COVID-19 (dated by TCRdb to about 2020). For context, the study as a whole: Samples from collaborators originated in the United States, Italy and Spain and spanned both the acute and convalescent phases of COVID-19. The repertoires were made available in a free public database intended to serve as a resource for research on the immune response to SARS-CoV-2. The material from the prospective study consisted of cDNA or gDNA derived from T cells, B-cell-depleted T cells, or PBMCs. Sample metadata almost always included a de-identified subject ID, COVID-19 status, age in years and sex. The dataset comprised deeply sampled blood TCRbeta repertoires from subjects exposed to, actively infected with, or recovered from COVID-19. Samples came from the ongoing ImmuneRACE study (first 160 participants) plus 1,254 subjects from 6 global collaborators. Where available, HLA class I and class II types were taken from metadata supplied by the sample provider and were not determined by assay-based typing.

The CDR3 numbers 15 residues from cysteine through phenylalanine. Of all the DNA, just the CDR3 is kept, 45 bases in frame from base 1. From V the trimming removes 2 bases and from J it removes 3 bases, while the gene matches leave 4 bases of the junction unaccounted for. Looking up the germline V gene (reference sequence) yields CDR1 LNHNV and CDR2 YYDKDF. One collaborating source in Seattle enrolled patients during active infection and followed them longitudinally through the course of disease. Whole blood was collected in K2EDTA tubes by collaborating institutions according to the institutions' own protocols. For TCRbeta analysis, collaborator samples were shipped as frozen whole blood, as isolated PBMCs, or as DNA extracted from either sample type. About this clone: Its specific antigen is unknown. The record has no base qualities; no much larger clone is one base away.

On the study overall, not on this receptor specifically: Clinical and demographic metadata were provided uncurated, with the amount varying by source and participant.

TCRbeta CDR3 regions were amplified from genomic DNA by means of the immunoSEQ Assay, a bias-controlled multiplex PCR. The paper's processing steps were these. The number of nucleated cells in each sample was estimated by amplification of reference gene primers within the assay. Sequence reads were collapsed and filtered to measure the absolute abundance of every unique TCRbeta CDR3 rearrangement. For each sample, productive Simpson clonality was calculated as the square root of Simpson's diversity index across productive rearrangements. Held by TCRdb, this immuneACCESS table contains in-frame sequences only and omits some clones. Under half of the omission traces to an unresolved V gene where checked; the cause of the rest is unknown. V and J calls and clone size are copied from that table; D and trimming were computed from the DNA. The sample data list about 160,000 clones, and approximately 95% of these were observed just once. The biggest ten clones account for roughly 2% of the sample.

The sequenced sample consisted of peripheral blood. This chain is built from TRBV15 and TRBJ2-5; 9 middle bases align to TRBD2. The clonotype was recovered from a woman aged 55 to 70 with COVID-19, enrolled during active disease. At the DNA level, the sequence is TGTGCCACCAGCAGACAGCAGCGGGGGGAAGAGACCCAGTACTTC. This encodes CATSRQQRGEETQYF.